The T cell receptor (beta chain) described here comes from a study of T-cell reconstitution after alpha-beta-depleted transplantation in children. This clonotype was seen only a few times. The antigen remains unidentified. For TCRbeta, the library was prepared with unique molecular identifiers. MiXCR, applied by TCRdb to the PCR reads, yields one record per CDR3 protein. Of about 340,000 distinct CDR3 sequences in the sample, about a sixth are singletons; the top ten hold about 41%. Study-level findings and limits: Newly produced T cells mostly accounted for T-cell counts and diversity one year post-transplant.

The V gene's germline CDR1 is LGHDT and CDR2 YNNKEL (reference sequence). The CDR3 extends over 14 amino acids. V shed 1 base and J shed 2 bases, with 7 bases lying between them. Sequences were derived from PBMCs, mostly from graft donor cells, sampled 360 days after TCRalphabeta/CD19-depleted stem cell transplant. The sequence was obtained from a male patient aged 2 to 10 who had a stem cell transplant for acute lymphoblastic leukemia, so the T cells may come from the graft donor. This chain joins TRBV3-1 and TRBJ2-3; D remains unclear. The CDR3 is CASSQGHPTDTQYF. The CDR3 nucleotides read TGTGCCAGCAGCCAAGGGCACCCCACAGATACGCAGTATTTT.